The 2 T cell receptor beta chains listed next were all sequenced from one sample in a study of blood T cell repertoires in COVID-19. Measured with immunoSEQ multiplex PCR; TCRdb has only the in-frame clones, and not every one. The table includes roughly 150,000 clones, about 80% detected once. Sequencing was performed on peripheral blood. These receptors were obtained from a man aged 55 to 69 with acute or convalescent COVID-19.

V is TRBV27 and J is TRBJ1-1, with 8 bases fitting TRBD1. This CDR3 region has 15 residues. The V gene end was trimmed by 5 bases and the J gene end by 5 bases; junction bases not matched to a gene: 10. Germline CDR1 is MNHEY and CDR2 is SMNVEV (reference sequence). This CDR3 reads CASSPDRASGTEAFF. CDR3 DNA: TGTGCCAGCAGTCCGGACAGGGCGTCGGGGACTGAAGCTTTCTTT.

This clone was counted a single time. V and J are TRBV10-3 and TRBJ2-1, with D possibly matching TRBD2 (6 bases). From germline, CDR1 is ENHRY and CDR2 SYGVKD. The CDR3 consists of 14 residues. V lost 3 bases and J lost 6, with 12 bases in between. CDR3 sequence: CAISDSGSFNEQFF. In nucleotides, the CDR3 is TGTGCCATCAGTGATTCCGGGAGTTTCAATGAGCAGTTCTTC.